Each of the 30 T cell receptor beta chains below was sequenced from the same sample in a study of beta chain features in type 1 diabetes. Expressed TCRB transcripts were sequenced after all isolated RNA was converted to cDNA. TCRdb's table, derived via immunoSEQ multiplex PCR, lists solely in-frame clones and lacks some. This sample has 150,000 to 200,000 clones, with more than 10% found just once. Sequenced: central memory CD4+ T cells from blood. Source of these receptors: a woman under 30 in good health.

This clone was detected only a few times. The chain employs TRBV2 and TRBJ2-3, with a possible D match to TRBD2 (5 bases). Trimming shortened V by 6 bases and J by 0 bases, and 10 bases separated the two germline ends. In germline, CDR1 is SNHLY, CDR2 FYNNEI. The CDR3 length is 14 residues. In nucleotides, the CDR3 is TGTGCCAGCAGACTACTAGATAGCACAGATACGCAGTATTTT. Its protein product is CASRLLDSTDTQYF. The full variable domain, in which reference TRBV2 and TRBJ2-3 provide the parts outside the CDR3, is EPEVTQTPSHQVTQMGQEVILRCVPISNHLYFYWYRQILGQKVEFLVSFYNNEISEKSEIFDDQFSVERPDGSNFTLKIRSTKLEDSAMYFCASRLLDSTDTQYFGPGTRLTVL.

The rearrangement links TRBV19 to TRBJ2-3; 10 nucleotides match TRBD2. Germline lookup yields CDR1 LNHDA and CDR2 SQIVND (reference sequence). With 4 bases clipped from V and 5 bases from J, the junction kept 9 bases outside the gene matches. This CDR3 spans 16 amino acids. The CDR3 loop reads CASSTPLAGEGDTQYF. In DNA, the CDR3 is TGTGCCAGTAGTACTCCCCTAGCGGGAGAAGGAGATACGCAGTATTTT.

This clone was found a few times. CDR3 coding DNA: TGTGCCTGGAGTGCGGTAGCGGGGCGGGCGCTTAACACAGATACGCAGTATTTT. Its translation is CAWSAVAGRALNTDTQYF. The chain recombines TRBV30 with TRBJ2-3; 8 nucleotides align to TRBD2. This CDR3 contains 18 residues. V dropped 1 base and J dropped 2; count of bases not matched to a gene: 14. Germline CDR1 GTSNPN, CDR2 SVGIG (reference sequence).

This clone was found a few times. V usage is TRBV23-1 and J usage is TRBJ2-7, with 7 bases fitting TRBD1. TRBV23-1 has ORF status, its function being uncertain. This CDR3 contains 17 residues. The J segment lost 2 bases and the V segment lost 0 bases, leaving 10 bases of the junction unmatched. The CDR3 bases are TGCGCCAGCAGTCAATCAGCGGACAGGTTGTGGGCCTACGAGCAGTACTTC. This gives the protein CASSQSADRLWAYEQYF.

The table lists this clone with a few counts. The chain uses TRBV9 and TRBJ2-7; D is possibly TRBD2 (6 bases). CDR3 length: 14 amino acids. Trimming stripped 5 bases from V and 3 bases from J, with 15 bases between. Germline values: CDR1 SGDLS, CDR2 YYNGEE. The DNA of the CDR3 is TGTGCCAGCAGGTCCTCCGGGACTTACTACGAGCAGTACTTC. Translating it yields CASRSSGTYYEQYF.

The chain employs TRBV6-6 and TRBJ2-3; 7 positions match TRBD2. V shed 2 bases, J shed 4 bases, and the junction held 3 bases outside the gene matches. This CDR3 has 14 residues. CDR1 and CDR2 (germline): MNHNY, SVGAGI (reference sequence). The chain's CDR3 is CASSYQTSPDTQYF. CDR3 nucleotide sequence: TGTGCCAGCAGTTACCAGACTAGCCCAGATACGCAGTATTTT.

This clone was seen more than once but under ten times. The gene calls are TRBV20-1 and TRBJ2-7; no clear D gene. Germline values: CDR1 DFQATT, CDR2 SNEGSKA (reference sequence). The germline V and J ends were trimmed by 5 bases and 7 bases, with 9 bases remaining between them. The CDR3 is 10 residues long. Here the CDR3 DNA reads TGCAGTGCTGCCCGTACAGAGCAGTACTTC. Translation gives CSAARTEQYF.

The chain has TRBV28 and TRBJ1-1; 12 positions match TRBD1. This CDR3 has 15 amino acids. Looked up from germline, CDR1 is MDHEN and CDR2 is SYDVKM. Unmatched junction bases numbered 4, after V lost 7 bases and J lost 1 base. CDR3 sequence (DNA): TGTGCCAGCAAGGGACAGGGGGCAAGGAACACTGAAGCTTTCTTT. It is translated as CASKGQGARNTEAFF.

Only a few counts were recorded for this clone. The CDR3 sequence: CASSLRQGYEQYF. The CDR3 region has the DNA TGTGCCAGCAGTTTACGTCAGGGCTACGAGCAGTACTTC. V gene TRBV28 combines with J gene TRBJ2-7; a possible D gene is TRBD1 (5 bases). The CDR3 spans 13 residues. With 2 bases removed from V and 3 bases from J, the gap between germline ends came to 8 bases. Germline values: CDR1 MDHEN, CDR2 SYDVKM.

J is TRBJ1-5 and V is TRBV19; D not certain. The CDR3 length is 16 residues. Germline values: CDR1 LNHDA, CDR2 SQIVND (reference sequence). Trimming took 3 bases from V and 3 from J, leaving 15 bases between them. For the CDR3, the DNA is TGTGCCAGTAGTATTTGGACGGGAGCCTACAATCAGCCCCAGCATTTT. Protein product: CASSIWTGAYNQPQHF.

This sequence joins TRBV5-1 and TRBJ2-6; D is uncertain. The CDR3 is made up of 16 amino acids. The germline V and J ends were trimmed by 0 bases and 0 bases, with 7 bases remaining between them. Germline CDR1 and CDR2: SGHRS and YFSETQ. CDR3 in DNA: TGCGCCAGCAGCTTGGGAGGTAGCTCTGGGGCCAACGTCCTGACTTTC. Translating it yields CASSLGGSSGANVLTF.

This clone has a handful of counts. The chain has TRBV19 and TRBJ2-2; D might be TRBD1 (5 bases). This CDR3 has 14 amino acids. From germline, CDR1 is LNHDA and CDR2 SQIVND (reference sequence). Trimming cost V 5 bases and J 7 bases, with 14 bases left between them. The CDR3 region has the DNA TGTGCCAGTAGTCGCAGGGAAGGTGGCGGGGAGCTGTTTTTT. This encodes CASSRREGGGELFF.

In this sample, this clone turned up a few times. The chain has TRBV9 and TRBJ2-2; TRBD2 agrees at 9 bases. The germline gives CDR1 SGDLS, CDR2 YYNGEE. The CDR3 sequence is 16 residues long. V dropped 4 bases and J dropped 6; count of bases not matched to a gene: 10. The chain's CDR3 is CASSFPSGGRAGELFF. CDR3 bases: TGTGCCAGCAGCTTCCCCTCGGGCGGGAGGGCCGGGGAGCTGTTTTTT.

This rearrangement joins TRBV7-2 to TRBJ1-1; D gene unclear. Germline assignment: CDR1 SGHTA and CDR2 FQGNSA. V lost 5 bases and J 6 bases, leaving 16 bases between the germline ends. This CDR3 has 14 amino acids. The CDR3 loop reads CASSLDPAGAEAFF. The DNA for the CDR3 is TGTGCCAGCAGCCTCGACCCAGCGGGCGCTGAAGCTTTCTTT.

This clone was detected a few times. The chain couples TRBV7-9 to TRBJ1-4; 8 bases agree with TRBD1. With 5 bases clipped from V and 7 bases from J, the junction kept 9 bases outside the gene matches. Germline lookup yields CDR1 SEHNR and CDR2 FQNEAQ (reference sequence). CDR3 length: 15 residues. CDR3: CASSAETGGSEKLFF. The CDR3 nucleotides are TGTGCCAGCAGCGCCGAAACAGGGGGGAGTGAAAAACTGTTTTTT.

V usage is TRBV28 and J usage is TRBJ1-5; perhaps TRBD1 as D (5 bases). Germline CDR1 and CDR2: MDHEN and SYDVKM. Trimming shortened V by 5 bases and J by 6 bases, and 11 bases separated the two germline ends. The CDR3 length is 13 residues. CDR3 DNA sequence: TGTGCCAGCAGTGGGGCTTTCGGTCAGCCCCAGCATTTT. Encoded protein: CASSGAFGQPQHF.

The chain carries TRBV5-1 and TRBJ2-7; TRBD2 matches 11 bases. Germline loops: CDR1 SGHRS, CDR2 YFSETQ. This CDR3 is built from 16 residues. V shed 4 bases and J 1 base; nucleotides not matched to a gene: 7. CDR3 DNA sequence: TGCGCCAGCAGCCCTGAGACTAGCGGGATTTCCTACGAGCAGTACTTC. It yields the protein CASSPETSGISYEQYF.

This rearrangement joins TRBV30 to TRBJ2-3; 7 bases agree with TRBD1. Germline-derived CDR1 and CDR2 are GTSNPN and SVGIG (reference sequence). CDR3 size: 13 residues. The V gene end was trimmed by 5 bases and the J gene end by 4 bases; junction bases not matched to a gene: 6. CDR3 loop: CAWDRVTPDTQYF. CDR3 nucleotides: TGTGCCTGGGACAGGGTGACTCCAGATACGCAGTATTTT.

The chain has TRBV13 and TRBJ2-3, with D tentatively TRBD2 (6 bases). Per germline, CDR1 PRHDT and CDR2 FYEKMQ (reference sequence). The CDR3 consists of 15 residues. Trimming stripped 3 bases from V and 4 bases from J, with 14 bases between. For the CDR3, the DNA is TGTGCCAGCAGCTTCTACGGGAGTTCATCAGATACGCAGTATTTT. It yields the protein CASSFYGSSSDTQYF.

This clone was detected only a few times. Other DNA sequences within the sample encode an identical CDR3. The chain couples TRBV30 to TRBJ1-5; D remains ambiguous. The germline V gene has CDR1 GTSNPN and CDR2 SVGIG (reference sequence). The CDR3 consists of 13 residues. The ends were cut back, 0 bases at V and 5 bases at J, with 8 bases in the middle. CDR3 in DNA: TGTGCCTGGAGTGTACGAGGAGATCAGCCCCAGCATTTT. It translates to CAWSVRGDQPQHF. Complete variable domain (other parts from reference TRBV30 and TRBJ1-5): SQTIHQWPATLVQPVGSPLSLECTVEGTSNPNLYWYRQAAGRGLQLLFYSVGIGQISSEVPQNLSASRPQDRQFILSSKKLLLSDSGFYLCAWSVRGDQPQHFGDGTRLSIL.

This clone occurred a few times. This chain connects TRBV29-1 to TRBJ2-2, with unresolved D. Trimming shortened V by 2 bases and J by 8 bases, and 15 bases separated the two germline ends. From germline, CDR1 is SQVTM and CDR2 ANQGSEA. The CDR3 runs 14 residues. The CDR3: CSVENSVGRGELFF. The CDR3 coding sequence is TGCAGCGTTGAAAACTCGGTGGGCCGAGGGGAGCTGTTTTTT.

V and J are TRBV6-1 and TRBJ2-2; the match to TRBD2 covers 7 bases. This CDR3 contains 15 residues. The junction had 5 bases not matched to a gene; V was cut back by 6 bases and J by 1 base. Per germline, CDR1 MNHNS and CDR2 SASEGT. Here the CDR3 reads CASRSVAGNTGELFF. CDR3 DNA: TGTGCCAGCAGGTCTGTAGCGGGGAACACCGGGGAGCTGTTTTTT.

This clone was counted between two and nine times. The chain has TRBV19 and TRBJ2-3; a possible D gene is TRBD2 (5 bases). The CDR3 is made up of 14 amino acids. The V end was cut by 2 bases, the J end by 6 bases, with 12 bases between. Germline values: CDR1 LNHDA, CDR2 SQIVND (reference sequence). In nucleotides, the CDR3 is TGTGCCAGTAGTATAACTAGTGGAAGGGATACGCAGTATTTT. This translates into CASSITSGRDTQYF.

Notes on this clone: Within the sample, other DNA sequences also encode this same CDR3. The V call is TRBV11-2, the J call TRBJ2-1; no clear D. There are 13 residues in the CDR3. The germline V and J ends were trimmed by 0 bases and 6 bases, with 6 bases remaining between them. Looked up from germline, CDR1 is SGHAT and CDR2 is FQNNGV. This CDR3 reads CASSLDLPNEQFF. The CDR3 DNA follows: TGTGCCAGCAGCTTAGACCTTCCCAATGAGCAGTTCTTC.

This clone was detected a few times. The V gene is TRBV4-2, the J gene TRBJ1-5; D is undetermined. The germline gives CDR1 LGHNA, CDR2 YNFKEQ. This CDR3 has 18 amino acids. V lost 0 bases to trimming and J lost 0 bases, with 15 bases between them. CDR3 loop: CASSQDSSQQASNQPQHF. In nucleotides, the CDR3 is TGTGCCAGCAGCCAAGATTCCTCACAGCAAGCTAGCAATCAGCCCCAGCATTTT.

CDR3 amino acids: CASSPGQKGYEQYF. The DNA of the CDR3 is TGTGCCAGCTCACCAGGACAGAAAGGCTACGAGCAGTACTTC. The chain combines TRBV18 with TRBJ2-7; possible D gene TRBD1, 6 bases. With 2 bases removed from V and 3 bases from J, the gap between germline ends came to 11 bases. Germline lookup yields CDR1 KGHSH and CDR2 LQKENI. The CDR3 sequence is 14 residues long.

V is TRBV2 and J is TRBJ1-2; perhaps TRBD1 as D (6 bases). Per the germline V gene, CDR1 is SNHLY and CDR2 is FYNNEI. The CDR3 has 13 residues. Trimming stripped 7 bases from V and 4 bases from J, with 13 bases between. CDR3 bases: TGTGCCAGCATCCGGGACACTCCCTATGGCTACACCTTC. The encoded protein is CASIRDTPYGYTF.

The rearrangement joins TRBV28 to TRBJ2-1; a possible D gene is TRBD2 (6 bases). The V gene's germline CDR1 is MDHEN and CDR2 SYDVKM. The V and J ends lost 7 bases and 5 bases respectively, with 18 bases between them. The CDR3 covers 15 residues. CDR3 DNA: TGTGCCAGCATCCGGCTGGCGGGAACCCACAATGAGCAGTTCTTC. Amino acid sequence: CASIRLAGTHNEQFF.

The rearrangement uses TRBV5-1 and TRBJ2-3; TRBD2 matches 7 bases. Per the germline V gene, CDR1 is SGHRS and CDR2 is YFSETQ. The CDR3 is made up of 15 amino acids. The V gene end was trimmed by 7 bases and the J gene end by 7 bases; junction bases not matched to a gene: 15. CDR3 residues: CASESSGRGLNTQYF. In nucleotides, the CDR3 is TGCGCCAGCGAATCCTCGGGGAGGGGTCTGAATACGCAGTATTTT.

This clone was detected only a few times. The V and J genes are TRBV28 and TRBJ2-3; 9 positions match TRBD2. CDR1 is MDHEN, CDR2 SYDVKM, per germline. This CDR3 region has 12 residues. Trimming took 6 bases from V and 11 from J; bases not matched to a gene: 6. The CDR3 sequence is CASRGTSLWQYF. CDR3 coding DNA: TGTGCCAGCAGGGGGACTAGCCTTTGGCAGTATTTT.